The 29 T cell receptor beta chains listed next were all sequenced from one sample in a study of vaccination effects on CD4 cells after COVID-19. Method: immunoSEQ multiplex PCR; TCRdb's copy keeps in-frame clones and lacks some. This repertoire shows under 30,000 clones, over 70% found once; its top ten account for 9% to 12%. No antigen has been identified for these receptors. Within the ViraFEST assay, antigen-specific CD4+ T cells underwent expansion with viral peptide pools prior to sequencing. It was after nine to eleven days of culture that CD4+ T cells were isolated. Negative nucleocapsid antibody tests before and after vaccination confirmed no previous SARS-CoV-2 infection. The material was CD4+ T cells from PBMCs cultured with HCoV-NL63 spike peptides, obtained before COVID-19 vaccination. The receptors come from a human donor who received a COVID-19 vaccine.

The chain is built from TRBV6-5 and TRBJ2-5; TRBD1 aligns across 8 bases. In germline, CDR1 is MNHEY, CDR2 SVGAGI. There are 15 residues in the CDR3. The V gene end was trimmed by 6 bases and the J gene end by 1 base; junction bases not matched to a gene: 7. The CDR3: CASSTLQGVQETQYF. As DNA, the CDR3 is TGTGCCAGCAGCACCTTACAGGGGGTCCAAGAGACCCAGTACTTC.

This clone was recorded only once. The chain links TRBV19 to TRBJ2-2; D perhaps matches TRBD1 (6 bases). CDR3 length equals 19 residues. The V gene lost 8 bases and the J gene lost 4 bases, with 29 bases spanning the gap. CDR1 LNHDA and CDR2 SQIVND come from the germline V gene (reference sequence). The chain's CDR3 is CASLDGPLLGAAGTGELFF. DNA of the CDR3: TGTGCCAGTCTCGACGGCCCGCTTCTGGGGGCCGCCGGCACCGGGGAGCTGTTTTTT.

The chain uses TRBV5-1 and TRBJ1-3, with TRBD1 as a possible D gene (5 bases). Germline V gene sequence: CDR1 SGHRS, CDR2 YFSETQ. With 0 bases removed from V and 0 bases from J, the gap between germline ends came to 7 bases. The CDR3 is 15 residues long. The CDR3 protein is CASSLEGYSGNTIYF. DNA for the CDR3: TGCGCCAGCAGCTTGGAGGGGTACTCTGGAAACACCATATATTTT.

The chain joins TRBV12-5 to TRBJ1-1; D uncertain. The CDR3 is made up of 12 amino acids. V was pared by 2 bases and J by 6 bases, with 7 bases between. Germline V gene lookup returns CDR1 LGHNT and CDR2 FRNRAP. CDR3 DNA: TGTGCTAGTGGTTTGATGGAGTCTGAAGCTTTCTTT. Encoded protein: CASGLMESEAFF.

V gene TRBV10-1 combines with J gene TRBJ2-1; D might be TRBD1 (5 bases). The V end lost 1 base, the J end lost 9 bases, and 16 bases lay between the germline ends. CDR1 and CDR2 from the germline V gene are WNHNN and SYGVQD (reference sequence). The CDR3 has 15 residues. CDR3 sequence: CASSEFGIRGGEQFF. DNA for the CDR3: TGCGCCAGCAGTGAGTTTGGGATTAGGGGCGGTGAGCAGTTCTTC.

In its sample, this clone was seen a few times. The chain carries TRBV3-1 (or the pseudogene TRBV3-2) and TRBJ2-1; 10 bases are shared with TRBD1. Losses at the gene ends were 1 base for V and 6 bases for J; bases not matched to a gene: 9. The CDR3 length is 17 residues. Germline loops: CDR1 LGHDT, CDR2 YNNKEL (reference sequence). The CDR3 here is CASSQGGPGTGVNEQFF. The CDR3 coding sequence is TGTGCCAGCAGCCAAGGGGGGCCCGGGACAGGGGTCAATGAGCAGTTCTTC.

This chain connects TRBV10-2 to TRBJ2-2; TRBD2 matches at 12 bases. The CDR3 contains 15 residues. Germline CDR1 WSHSY, CDR2 SAAADI. V lost 9 bases and J lost 7; bases outside the gene matches: 9. This CDR3 reads CASATSGGSGGELFF. As DNA, the CDR3 is TGCGCCAGTGCAACTAGCGGGGGGTCGGGCGGGGAGCTGTTTTTT.

V usage is TRBV24-1 and J usage is TRBJ2-3, with 11 bases lining up with TRBD2. The V gene's germline CDR1 is KGHDR and CDR2 SFDVKD. Unmatched junction bases numbered 3, after V lost 2 bases and J lost 3 bases. The length of the CDR3 is 16 residues. This chain's CDR3 is CATSDSRLAGTDTQYF. The CDR3 DNA is TGTGCCACCAGTGATTCCAGACTAGCGGGAACAGATACGCAGTATTTT.

The chain uses TRBV6-5 and TRBJ1-2; no definite D call. V was clipped by 3 bases and J by 0 bases, with 11 bases between them. The CDR3 is 15 residues long. The germline V gene has CDR1 MNHEY and CDR2 SVGAGI. The CDR3 spells CASSYDRYANYGYTF. The CDR3 bases are TGTGCCAGCAGTTATGACCGATATGCTAACTATGGCTACACCTTC.

This clone was recorded once. The genes are TRBV7-8 and TRBJ2-7, with a tentative D call TRBD1 (6 bases). CDR1 and CDR2 (germline): SGHVS, FQNEAQ. Trimming removed 5 bases at V and 2 bases at J, with 13 bases between. The CDR3 is made up of 14 amino acids. CDR3 in DNA: TGTGCCAGCAGCACTCGGACAGAAACCTACGAGCAGTACTTC. Amino acids: CASSTRTETYEQYF.

The sample holds a few counts of this clone. The V call is TRBV7-2, the J call TRBJ2-2; D perhaps matches TRBD2 (5 bases). Trimming took off 6 bases at V and 4 bases at J, with 15 bases between the two ends. The CDR3 spans 15 residues. Germline V gives CDR1 SGHTA, CDR2 FQGNSA. The CDR3 sequence: CASRVSRGPTGELFF. The DNA for the CDR3 is TGTGCCAGCAGGGTCAGTAGAGGGCCCACCGGGGAGCTGTTTTTT.

This sequence joins TRBV6-5 and TRBJ1-1; weak D call: TRBD1 (5 bases). This CDR3 contains 14 residues. In germline, CDR1 is MNHEY, CDR2 SVGAGI. V lost 7 bases and J lost 1, with 13 bases in between. The CDR3 DNA follows: TGTGCCAGCATTCCCGGACACTGGAACACTGAAGCTTTCTTT. Encoded protein: CASIPGHWNTEAFF.

The chain is built from TRBV6-5 and TRBJ2-7, with D possibly TRBD1 on 5 matching bases. The CDR3 spans 12 residues. From germline, CDR1 is MNHEY and CDR2 SVGAGI. Trimming pared 6 bases from V and 3 bases from J, leaving 9 bases between. The DNA of the CDR3 is TGTGCCAGCAGAGGGGCAATCTACGAGCAGTACTTC. Its protein is CASRGAIYEQYF.

The V call is TRBV25-1, the J call TRBJ2-3; D is ambiguous. The CDR3 runs 11 residues. Germline V lookup: CDR1 MGHDK, CDR2 SYGVNS. V was trimmed by 2 bases and J by 12 bases, leaving 9 bases between them. The CDR3 bases are TGTGCCAGCAGTGAAGAGCTAAGACAGTATTTT. Amino acid sequence: CASSEELRQYF.

This clone was seen only once. The chain recombines TRBV19 with TRBJ1-4; TRBD1 is a possible D gene (5 bases). The V gene lost 1 base and the J gene lost 4 bases, with 13 bases spanning the gap. The CDR3 runs to 16 residues. Germline CDR1 LNHDA, CDR2 SQIVND (reference sequence). CDR3 sequence (DNA): TGTGCCAGTAGTATAGGGTCGACAGCCAATAATGAAAAACTGTTTTTT. Protein product: CASSIGSTANNEKLFF.

The V and J genes are TRBV30 and TRBJ2-7; D possibly corresponds to TRBD1 (6 bases). The CDR3 covers 12 residues. Per germline, CDR1 GTSNPN and CDR2 SVGIG (reference sequence). Trimming removed 2 bases from V and 3 bases from J, with 8 bases in between. The CDR3 coding sequence is TGTGCCTGGAGTACCAGGGGCTACGAGCAGTACTTC. This translates into CAWSTRGYEQYF.

This clone has just one count. The V and J genes are TRBV18 and TRBJ1-3; 10 nucleotides line up with TRBD1. V was pared by 5 bases and J by 3 bases, with 4 bases of the junction left unmatched. Germline CDR1 and CDR2: KGHSH and LQKENI. The CDR3 extends over 15 amino acids. Here the CDR3 reads CASSRGTGDGNTIYF. CDR3 coding DNA: TGTGCCAGCTCAAGAGGGACAGGGGATGGAAACACCATATATTTT.

The chain links TRBV6-5 to TRBJ1-2; 7 nucleotides match TRBD1. CDR3 size: 15 residues. CDR1 MNHEY and CDR2 SVGAGI come from the germline V gene. Germline trimming cut 6 bases from V and 2 bases from J; bases unmatched to any gene: 9. As DNA, the CDR3 is TGTGCCAGCAGCTCACCCGGACAGGCCAACTATGGCTACACCTTC. As protein: CASSSPGQANYGYTF.

This clone came up once. This sequence joins TRBV7-9 and TRBJ2-1; D may be TRBD2 (5 bases). Germline V gene data show CDR1 as SEHNR and CDR2 as FQNEAQ (reference sequence). The CDR3 is made up of 17 amino acids. The germline V and J ends were trimmed by 1 base and 2 bases, with 15 bases remaining between them. The CDR3 reads CASSLEVLGMPYNEQFF. The CDR3 region has the DNA TGTGCCAGCAGCTTAGAAGTTCTCGGGATGCCCTACAATGAGCAGTTCTTC. The complete variable domain, with remaining parts taken from reference TRBV7-9 and TRBJ2-1, reads DTGVSQNPRHKITKRGQNVTFRCDPISEHNRLYWYRQTLGQGPEFLTYFQNEAQLEKSRLLSDRFSAERPKGSFSTLEIQRTEQGDSAMYLCASSLEVLGMPYNEQFFGPGTRLTVL.

V and J are TRBV6-5 and TRBJ1-1; 9 bases are a match to TRBD1. The CDR3 extends over 15 amino acids. Germline loops: CDR1 MNHEY, CDR2 SVGAGI. V lost 5 bases to trimming and J lost 2 bases; unmatched junction nucleotides: 6. CDR3 residues: CASSPQTGGNTEAFF. In nucleotides, the CDR3 is TGTGCCAGCAGTCCTCAGACAGGGGGTAACACTGAAGCTTTCTTT.

The rearrangement links TRBV3-1 (or the pseudogene TRBV3-2) to TRBJ1-2; D gene ambiguous. Looked up from germline, CDR1 is LGHDT and CDR2 is YNNKEL (reference sequence). Trimming pared 8 bases from V and 2 bases from J, leaving 9 bases between. This CDR3 contains 12 residues. The CDR3 DNA reads TGTGCCAGCCTAGACCGGAACTATGGCTACACCTTC. It translates to CASLDRNYGYTF.

This clone turned up a few times. The gene calls are TRBV10-3 and TRBJ2-7; 8 nucleotides agree with TRBD2. The J segment lost 2 bases and the V segment lost 6 bases, leaving 9 bases of the junction unmatched. Germline assignment: CDR1 ENHRY and CDR2 SYGVKD. This CDR3 has 15 amino acids. The CDR3 protein is CAIRLDSGTTYEQYF. CDR3 DNA: TGTGCCATCAGACTTGATAGCGGGACAACCTACGAGCAGTACTTC.

J is TRBJ1-6 and V is TRBV5-6, with 7 bases lining up with TRBD1. V shed 4 bases, J shed 1 base, and the junction held 5 bases outside the gene matches. Germline-derived CDR1 and CDR2 are SGHDT and YYEEEE. The CDR3 runs 16 residues. Written as DNA, the CDR3 is TGTGCCAGCAGCATTTCAGGGGGATCCTATAATTCACCCCTCCACTTT. This sequence encodes CASSISGGSYNSPLHF.

The V gene is TRBV30, the J gene TRBJ2-1, with 7 bases lining up with TRBD2. V was clipped by 5 bases and J by 2 bases; unmatched bases: 9. Looked up from germline, CDR1 is GTSNPN and CDR2 is SVGIG (reference sequence). This CDR3 has 15 amino acids. In DNA form, the CDR3 reads TGTGCCTGGGGAACCGGGGGGAGCGCCTACAATGAGCAGTTCTTC. Protein sequence: CAWGTGGSAYNEQFF.

This clone was seen a handful of times. The CDR3 spells CASGQGHPNQPQHF. The CDR3 DNA is TGTGCCAGCGGACAGGGGCATCCAAATCAGCCCCAGCATTTT. This chain connects TRBV2 to TRBJ1-5; the match to TRBD1 covers 9 bases. The germline V gene encodes CDR1 SNHLY and CDR2 FYNNEI. The CDR3 spans 14 residues. J gave up 4 bases and V 8 bases, and 6 bases lay outside the gene matches.

The genes are TRBV18 and TRBJ2-2; D gene unclear. CDR1 and CDR2 from the germline V gene are KGHSH and LQKENI. V shed 2 bases and J shed 2 bases, with 9 bases lying between them. The CDR3 has 15 residues. The CDR3 sequence: CASSPIARNTGELFF. The CDR3, as DNA: TGTGCCAGCTCACCAATTGCCAGAAACACCGGGGAGCTGTTTTTT.

The chain has TRBV6-1 and TRBJ2-1, with 15 bases identical to TRBD2. Trimming took 2 bases from V and 7 from J; bases not matched to a gene: 15. The germline V gene encodes CDR1 MNHNS and CDR2 SASEGT. The CDR3 has 20 residues. The CDR3 region is CASSERWTSGRALVGNEQFF. The CDR3 DNA reads as TGTGCCAGCAGTGAACGCTGGACTAGCGGGAGGGCCTTGGTTGGTAATGAGCAGTTCTTC.

This chain connects TRBV18 to TRBJ2-7; the match to TRBD1 covers 9 bases. CDR3 length equals 14 residues. V lost 8 bases, J lost 2 bases, and 7 bases stayed unmatched. The germline V gene has CDR1 KGHSH and CDR2 LQKENI. The CDR3 is CASTPGQGPYEQYF. CDR3 nucleotides: TGTGCCAGCACCCCGGGACAGGGACCCTACGAGCAGTACTTC.

This chain links TRBV18 with TRBJ2-1; TRBD1 matches 8 bases. The J segment lost 5 bases and the V segment lost 5 bases, leaving 11 bases of the junction unmatched. The length of the CDR3 is 16 residues. Germline V lookup: CDR1 KGHSH, CDR2 LQKENI. CDR3 in DNA: TGTGCCAGCTCATCACGACCGGGACAGGCCAACAATGAGCAGTTCTTC. Its translation is CASSSRPGQANNEQFF.